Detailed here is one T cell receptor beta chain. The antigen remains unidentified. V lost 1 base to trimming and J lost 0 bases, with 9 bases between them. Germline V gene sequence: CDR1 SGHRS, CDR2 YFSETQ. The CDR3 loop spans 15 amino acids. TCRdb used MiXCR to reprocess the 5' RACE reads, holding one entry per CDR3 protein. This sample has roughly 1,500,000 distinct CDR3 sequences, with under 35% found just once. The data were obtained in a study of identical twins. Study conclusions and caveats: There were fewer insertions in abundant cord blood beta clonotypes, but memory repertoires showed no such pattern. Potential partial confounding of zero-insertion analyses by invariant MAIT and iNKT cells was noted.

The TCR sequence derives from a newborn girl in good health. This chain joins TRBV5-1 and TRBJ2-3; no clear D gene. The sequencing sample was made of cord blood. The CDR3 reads CASSLRSHSTDTQYF. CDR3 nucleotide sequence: TGCGCCAGCAGCTTGCGGAGCCATAGCACAGATACGCAGTATTTT.